Listed here are 2 T cell receptor beta chains from one sample, sequenced in a study of blood T cells in healthy people across ages. For the second PCR, which ran for roughly 6 to 12 cycles, a sample-barcoded 5' primer and a J-beta primer mix were used. TCRdb itself ran the 5' RACE reads through MiXCR, one entry per CDR3 protein. The sample lists 750,000 to 1,000,000 distinct CDR3 sequences; roughly 28% were seen once. The data also belong to a second study, concerning T cells of mothers and their children.

Sequences were obtained from blood. These TCRs come from a woman aged 35 to 49 in good health.

The chain is built from TRBV12-3 or TRBV12-4 and TRBJ1-3, with D possibly TRBD1 on 6 matching bases. The V gene lost 8 bases and the J gene lost 1 base, with 9 bases spanning the gap. The CDR3 spans 13 residues. CDR3 DNA: TGTGCCAGCGGGGGCTTGTCTGGAAACACCATATATTTT. Its protein product is CASGGLSGNTIYF.

V usage is TRBV6-6 and J usage is TRBJ1-1; D gene unclear. Trimming removed 3 bases from V and 0 bases from J, with 14 bases in between. Germline V gene lookup returns CDR1 MNHNY and CDR2 SVGAGI (reference sequence). This CDR3 contains 16 residues. DNA of the CDR3: TGTGCCAGCAGTTATCTCGGTCATGGGGTGAACACTGAAGCTTTCTTT. Protein product: CASSYLGHGVNTEAFF.